The 21 T cell receptor beta chains below were found in one sample sequenced in a study of a mutant IDH1 vaccine in newly diagnosed glioma (dated by TCRdb to about 2021). Library preparation used the immunoSEQ multiplex PCR assay. Not all clones reach the TCRdb copy of this immuneACCESS table, which keeps in-frame sequences only. Checked studies attribute under half of the gap to unresolved V genes and leave the rest unexplained. In this sample the table shows about 62,000 clones, roughly four fifths of which occur a single time. 3.8% of the sample goes to the ten largest clones. According to the study, the label for this sample's time point signals: week 47, end of study. Each vaccine dose was 300 ug of a 20-mer mutant IDH1 peptide in Montanide, given subcutaneously with topical imiquimod. Their recognized antigens are unknown. Sequencing used PBMCs, obtained from a glioma patient whose treatment included an IDH1 peptide vaccine. These receptors were obtained from a man between 25 and 39 years old with glioma.

The rearrangement uses TRBV5-1 and TRBJ1-4, with D perhaps TRBD1 (6 bases). Germline V gene lookup returns CDR1 SGHRS and CDR2 YFSETQ. The CDR3 length is 14 residues. The ends were cut back, 4 bases at V and 6 bases at J, with 13 bases in the middle. The CDR3 sequence is CASSPGWGHEKLFF. CDR3 DNA sequence: TGCGCCAGCAGCCCGGGGTGGGGGCATGAAAAACTGTTTTTT.

A word on this clone: At one boundary the junction diverges from the germline segment, which might be a read error. Other DNA sequences of this sample code for an identical CDR3. CDR3 protein: CASHQQGLNTEAFF. The CDR3 coding sequence is TGCGCCAGCCACCAACAGGGACTGAACACTGAAGCTTTCTTT. This rearrangement joins TRBV6-1 to TRBJ1-1; D possibly corresponds to TRBD1 (6 bases). The CDR3 spans 14 residues. Per the germline V gene, CDR1 is MNHNS and CDR2 is SASEGT.

As DNA, the CDR3 is TGTGCCAGCAGCGTAGGTGATCTCAGGGGTGCGGGAAACACCATATATTTT. Protein product: CASSVGDLRGAGNTIYF. The chain uses TRBV9 and TRBJ1-3; D may be TRBD1 (6 bases). CDR3 size: 17 residues. Trimming removed 0 bases at V and 4 bases at J, with 17 bases between. Germline CDR1 and CDR2: SGDLS and YYNGEE.

The chain combines TRBV4-1 with TRBJ2-2; D remains ambiguous. Germline lookup yields CDR1 MGHRA and CDR2 YSYEKL. Deletions cut 1 base from V and 1 base from J, with 10 bases between. CDR3 size: 16 residues. The CDR3: CASSQGNWRNTGELFF. Written as DNA, the CDR3 is TGCGCCAGCAGCCAAGGAAATTGGAGGAACACCGGGGAGCTGTTTTTT.

V usage is TRBV10-3 and J usage is TRBJ1-2, with 9 bases that match TRBD1. J was trimmed by 5 bases and V by 6 bases; bases with no gene match: 7. CDR3 length: 14 residues. CDR1 and CDR2 (germline): ENHRY, SYGVKD. CDR3 protein: CAIRNRDREYGYTF. The CDR3 nucleotides are TGTGCCATCAGAAATCGGGACAGGGAGTATGGCTACACCTTC.

The chain carries TRBV6-5 and TRBJ2-3, with D unresolved. Germline V lookup: CDR1 MNHEY, CDR2 SVGAGI. The CDR3 consists of 14 residues. Trimming removed 5 bases at V and 2 bases at J, with 11 bases between. DNA for the CDR3: TGTGCCAGCAGTCATATTAGGGACACAGATACGCAGTATTTT. Translation: CASSHIRDTDTQYF.

The chain couples TRBV6-5 to TRBJ1-6; 8 bases are shared with TRBD1. Looked up from germline, CDR1 is MNHEY and CDR2 is SVGAGI. The CDR3 has 13 residues. V was clipped by 4 bases and J by 14 bases; unmatched bases: 7. The chain's CDR3 is CASSWGQERSLHF. The CDR3 DNA reads TGTGCCAGCAGTTGGGGACAGGAGCGATCCCTCCACTTT.

This rearrangement joins TRBV19 to TRBJ1-1, with 7 nucleotides matching TRBD1. V shed 3 bases and J 1 base; nucleotides not matched to a gene: 8. This CDR3 spans 16 amino acids. Per the germline V gene, CDR1 is LNHDA and CDR2 is SQIVND (reference sequence). CDR3 residues: CASSMFGTARNTEAFF. In DNA, the CDR3 is TGTGCCAGTAGTATGTTTGGGACAGCAAGGAACACTGAAGCTTTCTTT. Based on the CDR3 plus reference TRBV19 and TRBJ1-1, the full variable domain is DGGITQSPKYLFRKEGQNVTLSCEQNLNHDAMYWYRQDPGQGLRLIYYSQIVNDFQKGDIAEGYSVSREKKESFPLTVTSAQKNPTAFYLCASSMFGTARNTEAFFGQGTRLTVV.

The chain couples TRBV6-5 to TRBJ1-2; no definite D call. Germline loops: CDR1 MNHEY, CDR2 SVGAGI. The CDR3 runs to 13 residues. Trimming left V 4 bases short and J 2 bases short, with 8 bases between. CDR3 residues: CASSSPANYGYTF. The DNA for the CDR3 is TGTGCCAGCAGTTCCCCTGCGAACTATGGCTACACCTTC.

The chain recombines TRBV5-6 with TRBJ2-5; D is undetermined. V was clipped by 3 bases and J by 7 bases, with 19 bases between them. The CDR3 has 15 residues. Germline V CDR1 and CDR2: SGHDT, YYEEEE. The CDR3, as DNA: TGTGCCAGCAGCTGGCGGCCCAAAAGCGTAGGGACCCAGTACTTC. Translation gives CASSWRPKSVGTQYF.

This clone was detected a few times. The DNA for the CDR3 is TGTGCTAGTGGTTTGAGTACACCAACCAACACTGAAGCTTTCTTT. This codes for CASGLSTPTNTEAFF. This chain connects TRBV12-5 to TRBJ1-1; D unresolved. The CDR3 extends over 15 amino acids. Trimming took 2 bases from V and 2 from J, leaving 12 bases between them. Germline values: CDR1 LGHNT, CDR2 FRNRAP.

The chain links TRBV15 to TRBJ1-5; the D is unclear. This CDR3 has 18 residues. In germline, CDR1 is LNHNV, CDR2 YYDKDF (reference sequence). V dropped 3 bases and J dropped 0 bases, with 18 bases sitting between them. CDR3 sequence (DNA): TGTGCCACCAGCAGTCAATTTTCTTTCAGTTATAGCAATCAGCCCCAGCATTTT. Protein sequence: CATSSQFSFSYSNQPQHF.

This chain uses TRBV5-1 with TRBJ2-7; possibly TRBD1 for D (5 bases). In germline, CDR1 is SGHRS, CDR2 YFSETQ. With 0 bases removed from V and 7 bases from J, the gap between germline ends came to 14 bases. The CDR3 is 14 residues long. The CDR3 loop is CASSLATGPGEQYF. CDR3 bases: TGCGCCAGCAGCTTGGCTACAGGTCCAGGAGAGCAGTACTTC.

The chain recombines TRBV5-1 with TRBJ1-2, with 7 bases that match TRBD1. With V trimmed by 4 bases and J by 8 bases, 17 bases remained unmatched. The CDR3 contains 16 residues. CDR1 and CDR2 (germline): SGHRS, YFSETQ. The CDR3 DNA reads as TGCGCCAGCAGCCCTTTCGGGACTAACAGGGGTGGGGGCTACACCTTC. Translating gives CASSPFGTNRGGGYTF.

This chain links TRBV5-5 with TRBJ2-3, with D maybe TRBD2 (5 bases). This CDR3 contains 14 residues. V shed 4 bases and J shed 0 bases, with 9 bases lying between them. Germline V gene sequence: CDR1 SGHKS, CDR2 YYEKEE (reference sequence). CDR3 sequence reads: CASSGGASTDTQYF. The DNA of the CDR3 is TGTGCCAGCAGCGGAGGAGCTAGCACAGATACGCAGTATTTT.

This clone was observed once. The V call is TRBV4-1, the J call TRBJ2-2; maybe TRBD1 (7 bases). Germline CDR1 and CDR2: MGHRA and YSYEKL. CDR3 length: 16 amino acids. V was pared by 4 bases and J by 2 bases, with 14 bases between. CDR3 sequence reads: CASSPGQGGNTGELFF. The CDR3, as DNA: TGCGCCAGCAGCCCAGGGCAGGGGGGAAACACCGGGGAGCTGTTTTTT.

The chain couples TRBV7-9 to TRBJ2-3, with D unclear. Trimming pared 1 base from V and 0 bases from J, leaving 14 bases between. The CDR3 spans 17 residues. CDR1 and CDR2 (germline): SEHNR, FQNEAQ (reference sequence). CDR3 sequence reads: CASSLVFGRPSTDTQYF. The CDR3 bases are TGTGCCAGCAGCTTAGTGTTCGGGCGGCCGAGCACAGATACGCAGTATTTT.

V usage is TRBV19 and J usage is TRBJ2-7; D might be TRBD2 (6 bases). The CDR3 is made up of 16 amino acids. The germline V gene has CDR1 LNHDA and CDR2 SQIVND (reference sequence). V gave up 5 bases and J gave up 4 bases, with 21 bases separating them. The CDR3 protein is CASSALSGSGFYEQYF. For the CDR3, the DNA is TGTGCCAGTAGTGCCCTAAGCGGGTCTGGCTTTTACGAGCAGTACTTC.

The chain is built from TRBV5-4 and TRBJ1-2, with unresolved D. CDR1 is SGHNT, CDR2 YYREEE, per germline (reference sequence). The V end lost 0 bases, the J end lost 0 bases, and 12 bases lay between the germline ends. There are 16 residues in the CDR3. CDR3 amino acids: CASSLGRVPTNYGYTF. The CDR3 nucleotides are TGTGCCAGCAGCTTGGGGAGGGTCCCTACTAACTATGGCTACACCTTC.

V and J are TRBV16 and TRBJ1-2, with D possibly TRBD1 on 5 matching bases. Trimming took 1 base from V and 8 from J, leaving 17 bases between them. Germline assignment: CDR1 KGHSY and CDR2 FQNENV. The CDR3 totals 15 residues. Written as DNA, the CDR3 is TGTGCCAGCAGCCAATACTCCTCCCAGGGCCGGGGCTACACCTTC. Its translation is CASSQYSSQGRGYTF.

The chain carries TRBV14 and TRBJ2-7; D is unclear. The CDR3 is 13 amino acids. From germline, CDR1 is SGHDN and CDR2 FVKESK. Between the trimmed V and J ends, which lost 2 bases and 3 bases, there was a span of 8 bases. CDR3 sequence: CASSQLSFYEQYF. The CDR3, as DNA: TGTGCCAGCAGCCAATTGTCGTTCTACGAGCAGTACTTC. The entire variable domain, with the rest obtained from reference TRBV14 and TRBJ2-7, is as follows: EAGVTQFPSHSVIEKGQTVTLRCDPISGHDNLYWYRRVMGKEIKFLLHFVKESKQDESGMPNNRFLAERTGGTYSTLKVQPAELEDSGVYFCASSQLSFYEQYFGPGTRLTVT.